The clone carrying this T cell receptor beta chain was seen a handful of times. This sample stems from a study of blood T cell repertoires in COVID-19. For the study at large: Both acute and convalescent COVID-19 samples were obtained from the United States, Italy and Spain. The analysed material was cDNA or gDNA that came from T cells, B-cell-depleted T cells, or PBMCs.

Libraries were prepared by immunoSEQ multiplex PCR; TCRdb keeps only in-frame clonotypes and omits some of them. The table lists some 95,000 clones, 91% of them singletons. From germline, CDR1 is SGDLS and CDR2 YYNGEE. CDR3 size: 14 residues. Trimming pared 2 bases from V and 1 base from J, leaving 10 bases between. This TCR came from a human donor with active COVID-19. The donor label of this sample is uncertain. The chain joins TRBV9 to TRBJ2-7, with TRBD2 as a possible D gene (5 bases). The sequencing input was peripheral blood. The CDR3 sequence is CASSVSWTSYEQYF. CDR3 nucleotides: TGTGCCAGCAGCGTCTCCTGGACTTCCTACGAGCAGTACTTC. Combining the CDR3 with reference TRBV9 and TRBJ2-7 gives the whole variable domain DSGVTQTPKHLITATGQRVTLRCSPRSGDLSVYWYQQSLDQGLQFLIQYYNGEERAKGNILERFSAQQFPDLHSELNLSSLELGDSALYFCASSVSWTSYEQYFGPGTRLTVT.